This T cell receptor beta chain comes out of a study of cytotoxic CD8 clonotypes in ibrutinib-treated CLL. Whole-study context: Among the patients, approximately ten presented as relapsed/refractory and over 14 as treatment-naive; approximately 17 showed unmutated IGHV.

Repertoires were generated with immunoSEQ multiplex PCR, while TCRdb's copy carries only in-frame clones and drops some. The sample holds about 160,000 clones, more than 75% seen once. Of note for this clone: The antigen remains unidentified.

Deletions cut 5 bases from V and 2 bases from J, with 9 bases between. From germline, CDR1 is ENHRY and CDR2 SYGVKD. The CDR3 totals 13 residues. Study-wide points: Public clonotypes were seen rarely and were contracted or stable on treatment. The study found baseline clonality above age-matched healthy donors, tracking circulating CD8+ T-cell counts.

The clonotype was recovered from a human donor with chronic lymphocytic leukemia. This rearrangement joins TRBV10-3 to TRBJ2-5; D is perhaps TRBD2 (6 bases). The material was PBMCs, obtained after 12 months of ibrutinib treatment. DNA for the CDR3: TGTGCCATCAGTAGGGGAGGTCAAGAGACCCAGTACTTC. It specifies CAISRGGQETQYF.